The entry that follows covers one T cell receptor beta chain sequence. Its antigen is not known. The data were obtained in a study of cytomegalovirus exposure and HLA in healthy donors. On the study more broadly: Earlier findings included over 90 million unique TCR beta sequences obtained from 180 million or so T cells. An early release of data contained 75 million to 90 million unique TCRs, which came from HLA-typed donors.

The CDR3 is 15 residues long. The V and J ends lost 4 bases and 4 bases, in that order; junction bases with no gene match: 7. The germline V gene has CDR1 SGHRS and CDR2 YFSETQ. 13 Jbeta primers and 60 Vbeta primers were used for the PCR. The assay was immunoSEQ multiplex PCR, and TCRdb's table has in-frame clones only and misses some. The table lists roughly 130,000 clones, 8.5% to 10% of them singletons, with approximately 5% in the top ten. The study, taken as a whole, reports: The authors later found TCR association rates varying by HLA locus, with DRB1 most and HLA-C fewest. As immune exposure information, only CMV serostatus was available.

The rearrangement joins TRBV5-1 to TRBJ2-7, with TRBD2 identical over 11 bases. This clonotype was obtained from a man aged 40-50 years in good health and CMV-seronegative. Sample: PBMCs. CDR3 sequence reads: CASSASSGGRYEQYF. CDR3 DNA sequence: TGCGCCAGCAGCGCCTCTAGCGGGGGGAGGTACGAGCAGTACTTC.